The clone carrying this TCR beta chain was seen many times. V was pared by 3 bases and J by 6 bases, with 10 bases of the junction left unmatched. The germline CDR1 and CDR2 sequences are LNHNV and YYDKDF (reference sequence). This CDR3 is 15 amino acids long. Per sample, at least 5 micrograms of total RNA were extracted. A second PCR of roughly 7 to 11 cycles used a sample-barcoded 5' primer and a J-beta primer mix. TCRdb reprocessed the 5' RACE reads with MiXCR, giving one entry per CDR3 protein. The sample yields hundreds of thousands of distinct CDR3 sequences, over 45% seen once. The entry originates in a study of blood T cells in healthy people across ages.

Sequenced input: blood. This sequence was found in a woman aged 55-69 years in good health. V gene TRBV15 combines with J gene TRBJ1-2; 7 bases are a match to TRBD1. CDR3 amino acids: CATSSGQALWNGYTF. In DNA, the CDR3 is TGTGCCACCAGCAGCGGACAGGCTTTATGGAATGGCTACACCTTC.